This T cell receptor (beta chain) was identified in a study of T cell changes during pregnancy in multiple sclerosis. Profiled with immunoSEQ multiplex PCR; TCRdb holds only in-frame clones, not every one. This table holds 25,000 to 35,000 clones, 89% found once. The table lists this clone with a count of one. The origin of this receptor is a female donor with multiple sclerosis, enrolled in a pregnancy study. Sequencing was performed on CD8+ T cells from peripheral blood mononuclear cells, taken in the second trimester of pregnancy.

CDR3 protein: CASSYNRGYEQFF. DNA of the CDR3: TGTGCCAGCAGTTATAACAGGGGGTATGAGCAGTTCTTC. The rearrangement joins TRBV6-5 to TRBJ2-1, with 8 bases aligning to TRBD1. Unmatched junction bases numbered 3, after V lost 3 bases and J lost 8 bases. The CDR3 is 13 amino acids. The germline V gene encodes CDR1 MNHEY and CDR2 SVGAGI.